The 23 T cell receptor beta chains below come from one sample, sequenced in a study of control samples from healthy donors and cancer patients. The repertoire was sequenced with immunoSEQ multiplex PCR; TCRdb's copy has only in-frame clones and lacks some. The data show 70,000 to 75,000 clones, with over 90% seen just once and 2.8% held by the top ten. The sequenced sample was blood. The receptors derive from a woman aged 30 to 39 in good health.

This clone has only a few counts. The genes are TRBV19 and TRBJ1-1; a possible D gene is TRBD1 (5 bases). From germline, CDR1 is LNHDA and CDR2 SQIVND (reference sequence). CDR3 length: 16 amino acids. V lost 7 bases and J 0 bases, leaving 18 bases between the germline ends. CDR3 sequence (DNA): TGTGCCAGTATCGACTGGGGGGATCCTATGAACACTGAAGCTTTCTTT. Its translation is CASIDWGDPMNTEAFF.

V and J are TRBV6-4 and TRBJ2-3; TRBD2 matches 9 bases. This CDR3 contains 15 residues. From germline, CDR1 is MRHNA and CDR2 SNTAGT. The V gene end was trimmed by 5 bases and the J gene end by 0 bases; junction bases not matched to a gene: 3. The CDR3 DNA reads TGTGCCAGCAGTTTAGCGGGGGCCAGCACAGATACGCAGTATTTT. It encodes CASSLAGASTDTQYF.

This sequence joins TRBV5-4 and TRBJ1-2; maybe TRBD1 (6 bases). V lost 2 bases to trimming and J lost 5 bases, with 10 bases between them. Germline loops: CDR1 SGHNT, CDR2 YYREEE (reference sequence). The CDR3 covers 13 residues. The CDR3 region is CASSFGGEYGYTF. CDR3 sequence (DNA): TGTGCCAGCAGCTTCGGGGGCGAGTATGGCTACACCTTC. Full variable domain (remainder filled in from reference TRBV5-4 and TRBJ1-2): ETGVTQSPTHLIKTRGQQVTLRCSSQSGHNTVSWYQQALGQGPQFIFQYYREEENGRGNFPPRFSGLQFPNYSSELNVNALELDDSALYLCASSFGGEYGYTFGSGTRLTVV.

Points on this clone: One end of the junction varies from germline; a read error may be responsible. The chain carries TRBV2 and TRBJ2-2, with D possibly matching TRBD1 (6 bases). CDR1 is SNHLY and CDR2 is FYNNEI in the germline V gene. CDR3 length equals 12 residues. The CDR3 is CASTLSGATGLF. CDR3 DNA sequence: TGTGCCAGCACTCTCTCAGGGGCGACAGGCCTTTTT.

V is TRBV4-1 and J is TRBJ2-1; the D is unclear. Germline lookup yields CDR1 MGHRA and CDR2 YSYEKL. Trimming removed 1 base from V and 14 bases from J, with 12 bases in between. This CDR3 is 12 amino acids long. The DNA for the CDR3 is TGCGCCAGCAGCCAAGTTGCGGTGATTAAGTTCTTC. Residues: CASSQVAVIKFF.

This chain uses TRBV19 with TRBJ1-2, with a possible D match to TRBD1 (6 bases). In germline, CDR1 is LNHDA, CDR2 SQIVND (reference sequence). Trimming stripped 4 bases from V and 6 bases from J, with 9 bases between. The CDR3 consists of 12 residues. The CDR3 coding sequence is TGTGCCAGTAGTACTGGGGGCGATGGCTACACCTTC. Amino acids: CASSTGGDGYTF.

The chain uses TRBV11-2 and TRBJ1-2; unclear D gene. This CDR3 region has 15 residues. Germline-derived CDR1 and CDR2 are SGHAT and FQNNGV. The ends were cut back, 5 bases at V and 7 bases at J, with 20 bases in the middle. CDR3 residues: CASSRDLAGFCGYTF. CDR3 bases: TGTGCCAGCAGCCGTGACTTAGCAGGTTTCTGTGGCTACACCTTC. The full variable domain, rest sourced from reference TRBV11-2 and TRBJ1-2, is EAGVAQSPRYKIIEKRQSVAFWCNPISGHATLYWYQQILGQGPKLLIQFQNNGVVDDSQLPKDRFSAERLKGVDSTLKIQPAKLEDSAVYLCASSRDLAGFCGYTFGSGTRLTVV.

The rearrangement uses TRBV7-8 and TRBJ1-5, with 9 positions matching TRBD1. V was pared by 5 bases and J by 5 bases, with 16 bases of the junction left unmatched. The CDR3 extends over 18 amino acids. Germline-derived CDR1 and CDR2 are SGHVS and FQNEAQ. The CDR3 reads CASSPGTGFSMVHQPQHF. Written as DNA, the CDR3 is TGTGCCAGCAGCCCTGGGACAGGGTTTTCGATGGTACATCAGCCCCAGCATTTT.

This clone was detected only once. The chain is built from TRBV30 and TRBJ2-7, with a possible D match to TRBD2 (6 bases). Germline CDR1 and CDR2: GTSNPN and SVGIG (reference sequence). The CDR3 runs 14 residues. V was shortened by 1 base and J by 0 bases, with 10 bases between the two germline ends. The CDR3 loop is CAWSEEGSSYEQYF. The CDR3 DNA is TGTGCCTGGAGTGAGGAGGGCAGCTCCTACGAGCAGTACTTC.

The gene calls are TRBV30 and TRBJ1-1; D is unclear. This CDR3 contains 11 residues. The ends were cut back, 2 bases at V and 11 bases at J, with 12 bases in the middle. CDR1 is GTSNPN and CDR2 is SVGIG in the germline V gene (reference sequence). The CDR3 DNA reads TGTGCCTGGAGTTACTGGGCGAAGGCTTTCTTT. It yields the protein CAWSYWAKAFF.

This rearrangement joins TRBV21-1 to TRBJ1-6. TRBV21-1 is a pseudogene. The CDR3 runs 14 residues. The CDR3 spells CASSPSAELLALHF. In DNA form, the CDR3 reads TGTGCCAGCAGCCCATCGGCCGAGCTTTTGGCCCTCCACTTT.

The V and J genes are TRBV5-6 and TRBJ2-5, with D hard to call. Germline CDR1 is SGHDT and CDR2 is YYEEEE. The CDR3 is 13 residues long. V was cut by 2 bases and J by 2 bases, with 7 bases left in between. CDR3 in amino acids: CASSLNLQETQYF. The DNA of the CDR3 is TGTGCCAGCAGCTTAAACCTACAAGAGACCCAGTACTTC.

The chain combines TRBV7-9 with TRBJ1-6; D is unclear. Germline V lookup: CDR1 SEHNR, CDR2 FQNEAQ (reference sequence). The V end was cut by 3 bases, the J end by 10 bases, with 16 bases between. The CDR3 is 15 residues long. The CDR3 coding sequence is TGTGCCAGCAGCTTTCTAGGAGGGCACCAATCACCCCTCCACTTT. Protein: CASSFLGGHQSPLHF.

This clone was seen only once. The rearrangement joins TRBV6-5 to TRBJ1-1; 8 bases align to TRBD1. The CDR3 totals 14 residues. V lost 6 bases, J lost 2 bases, and 5 bases stayed unmatched. Per germline, CDR1 MNHEY and CDR2 SVGAGI. CDR3 in amino acids: CASRPQGANTEAFF. CDR3 nucleotides: TGTGCCAGCAGGCCGCAGGGGGCTAACACTGAAGCTTTCTTT.

The gene calls are TRBV15 and TRBJ2-2, with a weak D call TRBD2 (6 bases). Germline CDR1 is LNHNV and CDR2 is YYDKDF (reference sequence). Trimming left V 0 bases short and J 5 bases short, with 7 bases between. The CDR3 loop spans 14 amino acids. The CDR3 spells CATSRDRGTGELFF. Written as DNA, the CDR3 is TGTGCCACCAGCAGAGATCGGGGGACCGGGGAGCTGTTTTTT.

The V and J genes are TRBV9 and TRBJ2-2; D might be TRBD1 or TRBD2, each matching 5 bases. Trimming removed 2 bases at V and 6 bases at J, with 17 bases between. The CDR3 has 16 residues. The germline V gene encodes CDR1 SGDLS and CDR2 YYNGEE. The CDR3 sequence is CASSVSSLGVPGELFF. The CDR3 DNA sequence: TGTGCCAGCAGCGTTTCATCACTAGGGGTCCCCGGGGAGCTGTTTTTT.

Only one count was recorded for this clone. V and J are TRBV14 and TRBJ2-5; TRBD2 might be the D (5 bases). This CDR3 is built from 14 residues. Trimming removed 1 base at V and 5 bases at J, with 11 bases between. Germline CDR1 and CDR2: SGHDN and FVKESK. The chain's CDR3 is CASSQALAAETQYF. CDR3 in DNA: TGTGCCAGCAGCCAAGCTCTAGCAGCCGAGACCCAGTACTTC.

This clone was counted once. The chain employs TRBV12-3 or TRBV12-4 and TRBJ1-5; 7 bases align to TRBD1. This CDR3 is built from 13 residues. V dropped 6 bases and J dropped 7; count of bases not matched to a gene: 6. CDR3 sequence reads: CASRQGPGQPQHF. CDR3 DNA: TGTGCCAGCAGACAGGGGCCGGGGCAGCCCCAGCATTTT.

The gene calls are TRBV5-4 and TRBJ1-3, with 11 bases fitting TRBD1. There are 16 residues in the CDR3. CDR1 is SGHNT and CDR2 is YYREEE in the germline V gene (reference sequence). After removal of 2 bases from V and 2 bases from J, the junction contained 3 bases not matched to a gene. The CDR3 spells CASSLRGQGAGNTIYF. CDR3 nucleotides: TGTGCCAGCAGCTTAAGGGGACAGGGGGCTGGAAACACCATATATTTT.

The chain has TRBV3-1 (or the pseudogene TRBV3-2) and TRBJ1-5; no firm D call. This CDR3 is 16 amino acids long. Germline V gene data show CDR1 as LGHDT and CDR2 as YNNKEL (reference sequence). V lost 1 base to trimming and J lost 0 bases, with 10 bases between them. CDR3 nucleotide sequence: TGTGCCAGCAGCCAAGGGGGTGGGTATAGCAATCAGCCCCAGCATTTT. It codes for CASSQGGGYSNQPQHF.

This chain uses TRBV9 with TRBJ1-2; tentative D call: TRBD1 (6 bases). Trimming cost V 0 bases and J 7 bases, with 16 bases left between them. Per germline, CDR1 SGDLS and CDR2 YYNGEE. This CDR3 region has 15 residues. The CDR3 DNA is TGTGCCAGCAGCGTAGCCGGCAGGGGTGAGGTTGGCTACACCTTC. It encodes CASSVAGRGEVGYTF.

This chain joins TRBV6-6 and TRBJ1-1, with D perhaps matching TRBD1 (5 bases). Germline V gives CDR1 MNHNY, CDR2 SVGAGI (reference sequence). The CDR3 runs to 13 residues. Trimming shortened V by 10 bases and J by 7 bases, and 19 bases separated the two germline ends. In DNA form, the CDR3 reads TGTGCCACTCACGCCCAAAGACAGATTGAAGCTTTCTTT. Protein sequence: CATHAQRQIEAFF.

The CDR3 reads CASSVEGARRTDTQYF. DNA for the CDR3: TGTGCCAGCAGCGTAGAGGGGGCCAGACGCACAGATACGCAGTATTTT. The chain links TRBV9 to TRBJ2-3; 7 bases fit TRBD1. J was trimmed by 1 base and V by 0 bases; bases with no gene match: 5. The CDR3 consists of 16 residues. The germline gives CDR1 SGDLS, CDR2 YYNGEE. Looking up the rest from reference TRBV9 and TRBJ2-3 gives the full variable domain: DSGVTQTPKHLITATGQRVTLRCSPRSGDLSVYWYQQSLDQGLQFLIQYYNGEERAKGNILERFSAQQFPDLHSELNLSSLELGDSALYFCASSVEGARRTDTQYFGPGTRLTVL.